These 16 T cell receptor beta chains were sequenced from one sample in a study of cytomegalovirus exposure and HLA in healthy donors. A multiplex PCR was run with 60 Vbeta primers and 13 Jbeta primers. TCRdb keeps only in-frame clones here, not all; method: immunoSEQ multiplex PCR. Listed are about 55,000 clones; approximately 13% falls within the top ten. Sample: PBMCs. These receptors all stem from a woman between 55 and 75 years old in good health and CMV-seropositive.

The V and J genes are TRBV29-1 and TRBJ1-4; TRBD1 is a possible D gene (6 bases). Trimming stripped 5 bases from V and 7 bases from J, with 14 bases between. Germline V lookup: CDR1 SQVTM, CDR2 ANQGSEA. The CDR3 extends over 13 amino acids. CDR3 nucleotides: TGCAGCGTTTCAGGGGCGCAGGGTGAAAAACTGTTTTTT. Translated, it gives CSVSGAQGEKLFF.

CDR3 amino acids: CASSRRDSYNEQFF. The CDR3 DNA reads TGTGCCAGCAGCCGAAGGGACAGCTACAATGAGCAGTTCTTC. J is TRBJ2-1 and V is TRBV7-2; 7 bases match TRBD1. This CDR3 has 14 amino acids. V dropped 5 bases and J dropped 3; count of bases not matched to a gene: 4. Germline CDR1 SGHTA, CDR2 FQGNSA.

V and J are TRBV28 and TRBJ1-6, with D uncertain. The V end was cut by 1 base, the J end by 7 bases, with 8 bases between. The CDR3 is made up of 14 amino acids. Germline CDR1 reads MDHEN; CDR2 reads SYDVKM. In DNA form, the CDR3 reads TGTGCCAGCAGTTTATTATCGGTAAATTCACCCCTCCACTTT. It translates to CASSLLSVNSPLHF.

The chain joins TRBV6-5 to TRBJ1-3; a possible D gene is TRBD1 (5 bases). The CDR3 contains 14 residues. The V gene's germline CDR1 is MNHEY and CDR2 SVGAGI. Trimming took off 3 bases at V and 4 bases at J, with 10 bases between the two ends. In nucleotides, the CDR3 is TGTGCCAGCAGTTATGGGGGGAACGGAAACACCATATATTTT. Its translation: CASSYGGNGNTIYF.

In regard to this clone: Compared with germline, one end of the junction differs, possibly owing to a read error. V and J are TRBV6-4 and TRBJ1-1; the match to TRBD1 covers 9 bases. There are 14 residues in the CDR3. CDR1 is MRHNA and CDR2 is SNTAGT in the germline V gene. Here the CDR3 reads CTSREGQGRTEAFF. CDR3 DNA sequence: TGTACCAGCAGGGAGGGACAGGGAAGGACTGAAGCTTTCTTT.

V gene TRBV6-4 combines with J gene TRBJ2-7, with D perhaps matching TRBD2 (5 bases). CDR3 size: 15 residues. The V end was cut by 0 bases, the J end by 0 bases, with 9 bases between. Germline CDR1 reads MRHNA; CDR2 reads SNTAGT. Written as DNA, the CDR3 is TGTGCCAGCAGTGACTCGACGGGGAGCTCCTACGAGCAGTACTTC. This sequence encodes CASSDSTGSSYEQYF.

V is TRBV11-3 and J is TRBJ2-3, with 7 bases identical to TRBD1. Germline trimming cut 6 bases from V and 3 bases from J; bases unmatched to any gene: 3. Germline CDR1 SGHNT, CDR2 YENEEA. The CDR3 runs to 13 residues. The CDR3 region has the DNA TGTGCCAGCAGTTCACAGGGGACAGATACGCAGTATTTT. Its protein product is CASSSQGTDTQYF. Full variable domain (rest looked up from reference TRBV11-3 and TRBJ2-3): EAGVVQSPRYKIIEKKQPVAFWCNPISGHNTLYWYLQNLGQGPELLIRYENEEAVDDSQLPKDRFSAERLKGVDSTLKIQPAELGDSAVYLCASSSQGTDTQYFGPGTRLTVL.

The chain uses TRBV5-1 and TRBJ2-7, with TRBD1 identical over 8 bases. Germline V gives CDR1 SGHRS, CDR2 YFSETQ. Germline trimming cut 5 bases from V and 4 bases from J; bases unmatched to any gene: 8. The CDR3 runs 14 residues. The CDR3 protein is CASSLRTGWYEQYF. CDR3 coding DNA: TGCGCCAGCAGTTTAAGGACAGGGTGGTACGAGCAGTACTTC.

The V call is TRBV6-5, the J call TRBJ2-3, with D possibly TRBD1 on 6 matching bases. The CDR3 consists of 15 residues. Deletions cut 6 bases from V and 2 bases from J, with 15 bases between. Germline loops: CDR1 MNHEY, CDR2 SVGAGI. CDR3 in DNA: TGTGCCAGCAGGAACGGACAGTATTCCACAGATACGCAGTATTTT. Protein sequence: CASRNGQYSTDTQYF.

J is TRBJ2-1 and V is TRBV5-1; 12 bases are a match to TRBD2. J lost 7 bases, V lost 1 base, and 9 bases had no gene match. CDR1 is SGHRS and CDR2 is YFSETQ in the germline V gene. This CDR3 region has 17 residues. The CDR3 protein is CASSLPLLAGGVNEQFF. CDR3 coding DNA: TGCGCCAGCAGCTTGCCCCTACTAGCGGGGGGTGTGAATGAGCAGTTCTTC. Together with reference TRBV5-1 and TRBJ2-1, the CDR3 gives the full variable domain: KAGVTQTPRYLIKTRGQQVTLSCSPISGHRSVSWYQQTPGQGLQFLFEYFSETQRNKGNFPGRFSGRQFSNSRSEMNVSTLELGDSALYLCASSLPLLAGGVNEQFFGPGTRLTVL.

The chain has TRBV7-2 and TRBJ2-7, with 10 bases fitting TRBD2. The CDR3 consists of 15 residues. V dropped 5 bases and J dropped 2; count of bases not matched to a gene: 6. Germline CDR1 and CDR2: SGHTA and FQGNSA. As DNA, the CDR3 is TGTGCCAGCAGCCTGGGGACTAGCGTTACCTACGAGCAGTACTTC. Translating gives CASSLGTSVTYEQYF.

The chain combines TRBV6-5 with TRBJ1-6, with D possibly TRBD1 on 5 matching bases. With 6 bases removed from V and 4 bases from J, the gap between germline ends came to 7 bases. The CDR3 runs to 13 residues. CDR1 and CDR2 from the germline V gene are MNHEY and SVGAGI. The CDR3 nucleotides are TGTGCCAGCAGCCGGGGGTATAATTCACCCCTCCACTTT. It codes for CASSRGYNSPLHF.

The chain has TRBV25-1 and TRBJ2-3; 9 nucleotides align to TRBD2. Germline CDR1 is MGHDK and CDR2 is SYGVNS. With 4 bases clipped from V and 2 bases from J, the junction kept 10 bases outside the gene matches. The CDR3 runs to 17 residues. Written as DNA, the CDR3 is TGTGCCAGCAGTGGAGCGGGGGGCCACTCGTACACAGATACGCAGTATTTT. It specifies CASSGAGGHSYTDTQYF.

This rearrangement joins TRBV5-6 to TRBJ1-1; D possibly corresponds to TRBD1 (6 bases). The ends were cut back, 1 base at V and 0 bases at J, with 19 bases in the middle. The germline CDR1 and CDR2 sequences are SGHDT and YYEEEE. There are 18 residues in the CDR3. CDR3 loop: CASSLIHWSGTMNTEAFF. Here the CDR3 DNA reads TGTGCCAGCAGCTTGATTCATTGGTCCGGGACAATGAACACTGAAGCTTTCTTT.

The rearrangement joins TRBV7-9 to TRBJ2-3, with 8 bases fitting TRBD1. Germline-derived CDR1 and CDR2 are SEHNR and FQNEAQ (reference sequence). There are 17 residues in the CDR3. Losses at the gene ends were 5 bases for V and 8 bases for J; bases not matched to a gene: 18. The CDR3 nucleotides are TGTGCCAGCAGCCCAGCAGGGACAGGCATAAATCGAGGTACGCAGTATTTT. This gives the protein CASSPAGTGINRGTQYF.

V and J are TRBV7-9 and TRBJ1-1, with 8 bases matching TRBD1. The ends lost 5 bases at V and 0 bases at J; junction bases unmatched: 5. Germline loops: CDR1 SEHNR, CDR2 FQNEAQ (reference sequence). The CDR3 covers 15 residues. The DNA of the CDR3 is TGTGCCAGCAGCGGGGACAGGCGCATGAACACTGAAGCTTTCTTT. This codes for CASSGDRRMNTEAFF.